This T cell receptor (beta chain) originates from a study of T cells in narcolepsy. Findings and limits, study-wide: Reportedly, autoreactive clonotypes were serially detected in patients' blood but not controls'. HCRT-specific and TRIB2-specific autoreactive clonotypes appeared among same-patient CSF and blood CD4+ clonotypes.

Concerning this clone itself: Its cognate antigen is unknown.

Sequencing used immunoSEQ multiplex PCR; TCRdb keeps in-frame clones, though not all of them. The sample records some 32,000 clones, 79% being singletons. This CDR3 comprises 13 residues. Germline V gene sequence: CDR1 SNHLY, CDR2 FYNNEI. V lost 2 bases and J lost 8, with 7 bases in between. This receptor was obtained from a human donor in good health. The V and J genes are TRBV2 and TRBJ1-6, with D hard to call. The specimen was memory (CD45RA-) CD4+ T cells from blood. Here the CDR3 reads CASSEFRDSPLHF. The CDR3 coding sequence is TGTGCCAGCAGTGAATTCCGAGATTCACCCCTCCACTTT.